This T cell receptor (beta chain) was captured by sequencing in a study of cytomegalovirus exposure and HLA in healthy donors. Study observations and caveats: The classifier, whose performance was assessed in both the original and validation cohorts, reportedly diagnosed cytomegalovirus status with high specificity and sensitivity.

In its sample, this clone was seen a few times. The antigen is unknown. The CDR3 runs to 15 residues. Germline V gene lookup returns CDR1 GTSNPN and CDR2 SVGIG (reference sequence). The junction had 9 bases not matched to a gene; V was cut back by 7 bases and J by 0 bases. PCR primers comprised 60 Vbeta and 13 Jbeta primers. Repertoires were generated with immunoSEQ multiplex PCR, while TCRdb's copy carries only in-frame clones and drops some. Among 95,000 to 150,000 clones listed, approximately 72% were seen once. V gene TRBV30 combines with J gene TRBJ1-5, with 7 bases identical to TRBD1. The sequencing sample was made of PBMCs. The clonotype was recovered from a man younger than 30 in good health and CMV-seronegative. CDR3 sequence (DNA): TGTGCCTCAACCGGGACAGACAATAGCAATCAGCCCCAGCATTTT. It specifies CASTGTDNSNQPQHF.